These T cell receptor beta chains were read from a single sample in a study of CD4 T cells in relation to SARS-CoV-2 and coronaviruses. Assay used: immunoSEQ multiplex PCR; TCRdb lists only in-frame clones, some missing. Among roughly 31,000 clones, approximately 79% were seen once, and the ten largest hold about 12%. Antigen specificity for these receptors is unknown. The sequenced sample was CD4+ T cells from PBMCs, cultured in vitro. These receptors were taken from a human donor in good health. The CDR3 runs from the conserved cysteine through the conserved F or W. The order of the fields is D gene, J gene, clone size, V gene, CDR3 DNA, CDR3 protein. D genes are given only for firm matches. Size tells how often a clone was seen (once, few, many) or the class of an expanded clone, and some rows leave it out.

. TRBJ2-3 . TRBV4-1 TGCGCCAGCAGCCCCGGGACGGTTCTAGGAGATACGCAGTATTTT CASSPGTVLGDTQYF
. TRBJ2-2 . TRBV6-4 TGTGCCAGCAGTGTTGACGGGAGTGGTACCGGGGAGCTGTTTTTT CASSVDGSGTGELFF
. TRBJ1-2 . TRBV6-6 TGTGCCAGCGGGTCGCTTCAGGCAGGGAGACAAGACACCTTC CASGSLQAGRQDTF
TRBD2 TRBJ2-3 . TRBV9 TGTGCCAGCAGCGGACGACTAGCGGGGGGTACCGATACGCAGTATTTT CASSGRLAGGTDTQYF
. TRBJ1-2 . TRBV7-2 TGTGCCAGCAGCTTAAGGCAGCAATATGGCTACACCTTC CASSLRQQYGYTF
TRBD1 TRBJ1-1 . TRBV11-2 TGTGCCAGCAGCTTAGATCCGGACAGGGCAGGGAAATCTTTCTTT CASSLDPDRAGKSFF
TRBD2 TRBJ2-1 . TRBV7-3 TGTGCCAGCAGCTTAACGGTGACTAGCGGGAGGGACCATGAGCAGTTCTTC CASSLTVTSGRDHEQFF
. TRBJ2-1 . TRBV2 TGTGCCAGCACCCAAAAGGCACTAGTCTCCTACAATGAGCAGTTCTTC CASTQKALVSYNEQFF
. TRBJ1-6 . TRBV6-5 TGTGCCAGCAGGTTGGGACCGCCCCACCAGCCCCTCCACTTT CASRLGPPHQPLHF
. TRBJ1-2 once TRBV5-6 TGTGCCAGCAGCCGGGGGGGAGATGGCTACACCTTC CASSRGGDGYTF
TRBD2 TRBJ2-5 . TRBV2 TGTGCCAGCAGTACCGGGACTAGCGTTAGGGGGTCCCAGTACTTC CASSTGTSVRGSQYF
TRBD2 TRBJ2-3 once TRBV5-1 TGCGCCAGCAGCGATGGACTAGCGGGGGGCCTACAAGGGGATACGCAGTATTTT CASSDGLAGGLQGDTQYF
TRBD1 TRBJ2-7 . TRBV11-1 TGTGCCAGCAGCCCGCGGGACAGGGGGCTCTACGAGCAGTACTTC CASSPRDRGLYEQYF
TRBD1 TRBJ2-7 . TRBV30 TGTGCCTGGAGTTCCGGGACAGCCGCCTACGAGCAGTACTTC CAWSSGTAAYEQYF
. TRBJ2-3 few TRBV9 TGTGCCAGCAGCGTAGCGGTTCTCTCCGGCACAGATACGCAGTATTTT CASSVAVLSGTDTQYF
. TRBJ2-7 . TRBV7-8 TGTGCCAGCAGCTTAGAGGAGGGGGCCGCTTACGAGCAGTACTTC CASSLEEGAAYEQYF
TRBD1 TRBJ1-5 . TRBV2 TGTGCCAGCAGGCAGGGGGCAAATAGCAATCAGCCCCAGCATTTT CASRQGANSNQPQHF
. TRBJ2-7 . TRBV5-1 TGCGCCAGCAGCTTGGGACAACCTACCTACGAGCAGTACTTC CASSLGQPTYEQYF
TRBD1 TRBJ1-1 few TRBV6-5 TGTGCCAGCAGTCGAACAGGGGCCGGATACACTGAAGCTTTCTTT CASSRTGAGYTEAFF
. TRBJ2-7 . TRBV7-2 TGTGCCAGCAGCCCCGGTGGGGGGCAGTACTTC CASSPGGGQYF
. TRBJ1-5 . TRBV19 TGTGCCAGTACCCTGACAAATAGCAATCAGCCCCAGCATTTT CASTLTNSNQPQHF
. TRBJ1-1 once TRBV27 TGTGCCAGCTCGACGGCACAACCCCCTGGAGCTTTCTTT CASSTAQPPGAFF
TRBD2 TRBJ2-3 . TRBV7-3 TGTGCCAGCAGCTTAGGCCTAGCGGGAGTGGGAGATACGCAGTATTTT CASSLGLAGVGDTQYF
. TRBJ1-5 . TRBV19 TGTGCCAGTAGTTTTAGTAGCAATCAGCCCCAGCATTTT CASSFSSNQPQHF
TRBD2 TRBJ2-1 few TRBV5-4 TGTGCCAGCAGCTTACCGGGACTAGCGACGAATGAGCAGTTCTTC CASSLPGLATNEQFF
TRBD1 TRBJ1-1 . TRBV5-1 TGCGCCAGCAGTTCACAGGGGGACACTGAAGCTTTCTTT CASSSQGDTEAFF
. TRBJ2-7 . TRBV7-9 TGTGCCAGCAGCGGCGGACGGAGCTACGAGCAGTACTTC CASSGGRSYEQYF
. TRBJ2-3 . TRBV2 TGTGCCAGCAGCTTCAGGCAGGTTTTAGATACGCAGTATTTT CASSFRQVLDTQYF
. TRBJ1-1 . TRBV9 TGTGCCAGCAGCGTAGAACCGGGGGGTGAAGCTTTCTTT CASSVEPGGEAFF
TRBD1 TRBJ2-7 . TRBV5-1 TGCGCCAGCAGCTTGGGAGGGGGCGGCCGGCTTTACGAGCAGTACTTC CASSLGGGGRLYEQYF
. TRBJ2-2 . TRBV7-8 TGTGCCAGCAGGGAGAAGACTAACACCGGGGAGCTGTTTTTT CASREKTNTGELFF
TRBD2 TRBJ2-5 . TRBV18 TGTGCCAGCTCGCCCCGGGGCGACTCAGGCGGGGGAGAGACCCAGTACTTC CASSPRGDSGGGETQYF
. TRBJ1-6 . TRBV5-6 TGTGCCAGCAGCTTGCGGCCAGGGGTACACTCACCCCTCCACTTT CASSLRPGVHSPLHF
TRBD2 TRBJ2-5 . TRBV11-3 TGTGCCAGCAGCCCCGGGCTAGCGGGTTCAGAGACCCAGTACTTC CASSPGLAGSETQYF
TRBD1 TRBJ2-2 . TRBV13 TGTGCCAGCAGCTCGGACAGGGGGCCTGGGGAGCTGTTTTTT CASSSDRGPGELFF
. TRBJ1-2 . TRBV2 TGTGCCAGCAGGCTGGGGGAAGAGGGCTACACCTTC CASRLGEEGYTF
TRBD1 TRBJ2-7 . TRBV30 TGTGCCTGGGCCGCGGGACAGGGGTACGAGCAGTACTTC CAWAAGQGYEQYF
TRBD2 TRBJ2-4 . TRBV6-5 TGTGCCAGCAGTACGACTAGCGGTGTGGACATTCAGTACTTC CASSTTSGVDIQYF
TRBD2 TRBJ2-4 . TRBV18 TGTGCCAGCTCACCATGGGCCCCAACTAGCGGGGGGGCTGGAAACATTCAGTACTTC CASSPWAPTSGGAGNIQYF
. TRBJ1-2 . TRBV7-2 TGTGCCAGCAGCTTGGCAAATCAGGGCTACACCTTC CASSLANQGYTF
. TRBJ2-5 . TRBV4-3 TGCGCCAGCAGCCAGTCCCCGGACTTCCAAGAGACCCAGTACTTC CASSQSPDFQETQYF
TRBD1 TRBJ1-5 . TRBV7-9 TGTGCCAGCAGCTTAGCGGGGACAGGGAGCGGGGGGGGCAATCAGCCCCAGCATTTT CASSLAGTGSGGGNQPQHF
. TRBJ1-4 . TRBV7-9 TGTGCCAGCAGCTTAGTGGGCCGGACTAATGAAAAACTGTTTTTT CASSLVGRTNEKLFF
. TRBJ1-1 . TRBV7-2 TGTGCCAGCAGCTTAGATTCGGACACTGAAGCTTTCTTT CASSLDSDTEAFF
. TRBJ2-5 . TRBV7-2 TGTGCCAGCAGCTTATCAGGCTTCCAAGAGACCCAGTACTTC CASSLSGFQETQYF
TRBD1 TRBJ1-4 once TRBV5-1 TGCGCCAGCAGCTCCAAACAGGGGGCAGGTGAAAAACTGTTTTTT CASSSKQGAGEKLFF
TRBD1 TRBJ1-2 . TRBV18 TGTGCCAGCTCACCCCCGGGACAGGGAATCTACACCTTC CASSPPGQGIYTF
. TRBJ1-5 . TRBV6-2/TRBV6-3 TGTGCCAGCAGTTACTCGGGGGCGAGCAATCAGCCCCAGCATTTT CASSYSGASNQPQHF
. TRBJ2-5 once TRBV27 TGTGCCAGCAGTACAGTGGGGGGTGGTCAAGAGACCCAGTACTTC CASSTVGGGQETQYF
. TRBJ2-5 . TRBV3-1/TRBV3-2 TGTGCCAGCAGCCCACAGTTTGAAGAGACCCAGTACTTC CASSPQFEETQYF
. TRBJ1-3 once TRBV12-3/TRBV12-4 TGTGCCAGCAGTGGCTCATGGGGGAACACCATATATTTT CASSGSWGNTIYF